This passage covers 32 T cell receptor beta chains from one sample sequenced in a study of CD8 T cells in ankylosing spondylitis. TCRdb fed the 5' RACE reads into MiXCR, producing one record per CDR3 protein. This table has about 510,000 distinct CDR3 sequences, roughly 5.3% appearing once. Whole-study results and caveats: Ankylosing spondylitis blood appeared to be characterized by a TCR beta motif of eight highly homologous variants.

Which antigens these TCRs recognize remains unknown. The sequenced sample was blood, either unsorted or a sorted T cell fraction (not recorded which). Receptors originate from a male donor with ankylosing spondylitis.

In its sample, this clonotype was seen many times. V gene TRBV7-8 combines with J gene TRBJ1-4; D call uncertain. The CDR3 runs 14 residues. The germline V gene has CDR1 SGHVS and CDR2 FQNEAQ. V was trimmed by 0 bases and J by 4 bases, leaving 6 bases between them. The CDR3 DNA follows: TGTGCCAGCAGCTTAGCGCGAGTTAATGAAAAACTGTTTTTT. It codes for CASSLARVNEKLFF. Full variable domain (rest looked up from reference TRBV7-8 and TRBJ1-4): GAGVSQSPRYKVAKRGQDVALRCDPISGHVSLFWYQQALGQGPEFLTYFQNEAQLDKSGLPSDRFFAERPEGSVSTLKIQRTQQEDSAVYLCASSLARVNEKLFFGSGTQLSVL.

The chain joins TRBV5-1 to TRBJ2-1; 9 bases align to TRBD2. CDR3 length: 20 amino acids. Losses at the gene ends were 0 bases for V and 2 bases for J; bases not matched to a gene: 15. Germline values: CDR1 SGHRS, CDR2 YFSETQ. The CDR3 DNA reads as TGCGCCAGCAGCTTGGCCTGGGGCGGGAGGGCAGGAATCGCCTACAATGAGCAGTTCTTC. Translating gives CASSLAWGGRAGIAYNEQFF.

This clonotype was seen at least ten times. The chain uses TRBV12-3 or TRBV12-4 and TRBJ1-1; D call uncertain. Trimming left V 3 bases short and J 10 bases short, with 15 bases between. The CDR3 runs to 13 residues. CDR3 loop: CASSLEGPLGAFF. The CDR3 coding sequence is TGTGCCAGCAGTTTGGAAGGGCCCCTAGGAGCTTTCTTT.

At least ten counts were recorded for this clonotype. The chain combines TRBV6-5 with TRBJ2-4; 11 bases map to TRBD2. Germline V gene data show CDR1 as MNHEY and CDR2 as SVGAGI. This CDR3 spans 13 amino acids. The V segment lost 0 bases and the J segment 16 bases; nucleotides outside the gene matches: 5. Here the CDR3 DNA reads TGTGCCAGCAGTTACTCCCCGACTAGCGGGGCATACTTC. It specifies CASSYSPTSGAYF.

The CDR3 sequence is CASSLLPGIGDTQYF. For the CDR3, the DNA is TGTGCCAGCAGCTTGCTGCCGGGGATAGGAGATACGCAGTATTTT. This chain links TRBV5-5 with TRBJ2-3; a possible D gene is TRBD2 (5 bases). The CDR3 is 15 residues long. CDR1 and CDR2 (germline): SGHKS, YYEKEE (reference sequence). The V end lost 1 base, the J end lost 5 bases, and 14 bases lay between the germline ends.

In this sample, this clonotype turned up many times. The chain links TRBV4-3 to TRBJ1-1, with D perhaps TRBD1 (6 bases). Trimming stripped 0 bases from V and 1 base from J, with 12 bases between. The CDR3 is 16 residues long. Germline CDR1 LGHNA, CDR2 YSLEER. The CDR3 protein is CASSQDGWGPNTEAFF. The CDR3, as DNA: TGCGCCAGCAGCCAAGATGGATGGGGGCCGAACACTGAAGCTTTCTTT.

The chain carries TRBV6-1 and TRBJ2-5; 8 nucleotides line up with TRBD1. CDR1 and CDR2 from the germline V gene are MNHNS and SASEGT. Germline trimming cut 7 bases from V and 0 bases from J; bases unmatched to any gene: 7. CDR3 length equals 15 residues. As DNA, the CDR3 is TGTGCCAGCAAGAGGACAGGGACGTACCAAGAGACCCAGTACTTC. Translated, it gives CASKRTGTYQETQYF.

In its sample, this clonotype was seen a few times. This rearrangement joins TRBV5-1 to TRBJ2-7; TRBD1 is a possible D gene (7 bases). Deletions cut 0 bases from V and 0 bases from J, with 13 bases between. CDR3 size: 16 residues. Germline values: CDR1 SGHRS, CDR2 YFSETQ. In DNA, the CDR3 is TGCGCCAGCAGCTTGGGTCGCGGGGACAGCTCCTACGAGCAGTACTTC. It is translated as CASSLGRGDSSYEQYF.

This clonotype was seen ten or more times. This chain connects TRBV20-1 to TRBJ2-7, with 7 bases that match TRBD1. V lost 2 bases to trimming and J lost 5 bases; unmatched junction nucleotides: 6. The length of the CDR3 is 13 residues. In germline, CDR1 is DFQATT, CDR2 SNEGSKA (reference sequence). CDR3 in amino acids: CSARPTGLDEQYF. The CDR3 DNA is TGCAGTGCTAGACCGACAGGGCTGGACGAGCAGTACTTC.

In this sample, this clonotype turned up many times. The genes are TRBV6-1 and TRBJ2-1; D gene uncertain. Germline CDR1 MNHNS, CDR2 SASEGT. Trimming took 6 bases from V and 3 from J, leaving 12 bases between them. The CDR3 has 14 residues. In DNA form, the CDR3 reads TGTGCCAGCAGGGCGCTCCGGATCTACAATGAGCAGTTCTTC. Protein: CASRALRIYNEQFF.

The V gene is TRBV6-5, the J gene TRBJ1-6; D uncertain. V lost 0 bases, J lost 13 bases, and 13 bases lay in between. Germline V gives CDR1 MNHEY, CDR2 SVGAGI. The CDR3 runs 14 residues. CDR3 sequence: CASSYSDQQLPLHF. The CDR3 nucleotides are TGTGCCAGCAGTTACTCGGACCAACAGCTTCCCCTCCACTTT.

This clonotype showed up many times. The chain uses TRBV28 and TRBJ2-4; D gene ambiguous. Germline V gene lookup returns CDR1 MDHEN and CDR2 SYDVKM. CDR3 length: 17 residues. Trimming stripped 3 bases from V and 0 bases from J, with 15 bases between. The chain's CDR3 is CASSFRVGNLAKNIQYF. CDR3 coding DNA: TGTGCCAGCAGTTTTAGGGTTGGAAACCTAGCCAAAAACATTCAGTACTTC.

This clonotype showed up just a few times. The chain uses TRBV7-3 and TRBJ1-2; D gene uncertain. Per the germline V gene, CDR1 is SGHTA and CDR2 is FQGTGA. Trimming pared 4 bases from V and 1 base from J, leaving 13 bases between. This CDR3 is built from 15 residues. CDR3 sequence reads: CASSSPIKFNYGYTF. In DNA form, the CDR3 reads TGTGCCAGCAGCTCGCCTATAAAATTTAACTATGGCTACACCTTC.

Notes on this clonotype: One junction end disagrees with the germline gene, perhaps due to a read error. The chain uses TRBV20-1 and TRBJ2-7; D is unresolved. This CDR3 region has 16 residues. Looked up from germline, CDR1 is DFQATT and CDR2 is SNEGSKA (reference sequence). The CDR3 nucleotides read TGCTGTGCTAGAGCCGCGGAGCAGTCCCCCTCCTACGAGCAGTACTTC. As protein: CCARAAEQSPSYEQYF.

This clonotype was detected ten times or more. The chain joins TRBV9 to TRBJ1-2; D call uncertain. This CDR3 is 13 amino acids long. V lost 6 bases to trimming and J lost 2 bases, with 11 bases between them. Germline V gene data show CDR1 as SGDLS and CDR2 as YYNGEE. In DNA form, the CDR3 reads TGTGCCAGCACCCGGACTGGGAACTATGGCTACACCTTC. Translated, it gives CASTRTGNYGYTF.

This clonotype came up many times. The chain employs TRBV11-2 and TRBJ2-3; D is ambiguous. Germline V CDR1 and CDR2: SGHAT, FQNNGV. This CDR3 spans 12 amino acids. The V gene lost 0 bases and the J gene lost 11 bases, with 9 bases spanning the gap. The CDR3 nucleotides read TGTGCCAGCAGCTTAGAACGGTTCGGGCAGTATTTT. Translation gives CASSLERFGQYF.

This clonotype has at least ten counts. The CDR3 protein is CASSWRDILIAFF. The CDR3 DNA reads TGCGCCAGCAGCTGGAGGGACATTCTCATAGCTTTCTTT. The rearrangement uses TRBV5-1 and TRBJ1-1, with D possibly TRBD1 on 6 matching bases. CDR3 size: 13 residues. The V end was cut by 3 bases, the J end by 10 bases, with 16 bases between. Germline assignment: CDR1 SGHRS and CDR2 YFSETQ. The full variable domain, with the rest looked up from reference TRBV5-1 and TRBJ1-1, is KAGVTQTPRYLIKTRGQQVTLSCSPISGHRSVSWYQQTPGQGLQFLFEYFSETQRNKGNFPGRFSGRQFSNSRSEMNVSTLELGDSALYLCASSWRDILIAFFGQGTRLTVV.

This clonotype showed up many times. This chain connects TRBV7-9 to TRBJ2-5, with D uncertain. V was trimmed by 3 bases and J by 5 bases, leaving 10 bases between them. The CDR3 is 13 residues long. CDR1 is SEHNR, CDR2 FQNEAQ, per germline (reference sequence). CDR3 region: CASSLFEWETQYF. In nucleotides, the CDR3 is TGTGCCAGCAGCTTGTTCGAGTGGGAGACCCAGTACTTC.

This clonotype was seen at least ten times. V is TRBV12-3 or TRBV12-4 and J is TRBJ2-5; the D gene is possibly TRBD2 (6 bases). This CDR3 comprises 14 residues. The germline V and J ends were trimmed by 5 bases and 7 bases, with 17 bases remaining between them. CDR3 nucleotide sequence: TGTGCCAGCAGTATAACGGCTAGCGATGGGACCCAGTACTTC. Residues: CASSITASDGTQYF.

This clonotype was counted at least ten times. The chain couples TRBV24-1 to TRBJ2-1, with TRBD1 as a possible D gene (6 bases). The germline V gene encodes CDR1 KGHDR and CDR2 SFDVKD. This CDR3 has 17 residues. Deletions cut 3 bases from V and 2 bases from J, with 16 bases between. The CDR3 loop is CATSDPTGSRAYNEQFF. CDR3 bases: TGTGCCACCAGTGATCCCACAGGGAGTAGAGCCTACAATGAGCAGTTCTTC.

This clonotype was counted at least ten times. This chain uses TRBV21-1 with TRBJ2-1; the D call of TRBD2 is as the table states it, not checked on the DNA. TRBV21-1 is a known pseudogene. This CDR3 spans 13 amino acids. The CDR3 sequence is CASRGLAVHEQFF. CDR3 in DNA: TGTGCCAGCAGGGGACTAGCAGTCCATGAGCAGTTCTTC.

This clonotype occurred a few times. The rearrangement uses TRBV7-9 and TRBJ2-5, with D possibly being TRBD2 (5 bases). Germline CDR1 and CDR2: SEHNR and FQNEAQ (reference sequence). V dropped 1 base and J dropped 1 base, with 10 bases sitting between them. CDR3 size: 15 residues. The CDR3 loop is CASSLGGGGQETQYF. The CDR3 region has the DNA TGTGCCAGCAGCTTAGGAGGAGGTGGCCAAGAGACCCAGTACTTC.

This clonotype was counted at least ten times. The chain links TRBV9 to TRBJ2-3; D gene uncertain. This CDR3 comprises 11 residues. CDR1 and CDR2 (germline): SGDLS, YYNGEE. Trimming stripped 6 bases from V and 4 bases from J, with 6 bases between. CDR3 amino acids: CASKRADTQYF. DNA of the CDR3: TGTGCCAGCAAAAGGGCAGATACGCAGTATTTT.

This clonotype was counted between two and nine times. The chain combines TRBV20-1 with TRBJ2-2, with 7 bases aligning to TRBD1. Germline CDR1 and CDR2: DFQATT and SNEGSKA (reference sequence). This CDR3 has 16 residues. V gave up 0 bases and J gave up 6 bases; unmatched junction bases: 10. The CDR3 nucleotides are TGCAGTGCTAGAGATCGGAGAGGGGGCGAGTCCGGGGAGCTGTTTTTT. Protein sequence: CSARDRRGGESGELFF.

This clonotype was counted between two and nine times. The CDR3 nucleotides are TGTGCCAGCAGCGCGACAGGGGGAGGAACAGATACGCAGTATTTT. It specifies CASSATGGGTDTQYF. The V call is TRBV9, the J call TRBJ2-3, with TRBD1 matching 9 bases. The CDR3 extends over 15 amino acids. J lost 3 bases, V lost 3 bases, and 5 bases had no gene match. The germline gives CDR1 SGDLS, CDR2 YYNGEE.

This clonotype was recorded at least ten times. The chain employs TRBV6-5 and TRBJ2-7; 7 bases map to TRBD2. Germline V lookup: CDR1 MNHEY, CDR2 SVGAGI. V trimming: 3 bases; J trimming: 6 bases; junction bases outside the gene matches: 14. The CDR3 loop spans 16 amino acids. The CDR3, as DNA: TGTGCCAGCAGTTATCAAGTACGCGGGAGTTTCACCGAGCAGTACTTC. This sequence encodes CASSYQVRGSFTEQYF.

This clonotype was recorded at least ten times. The CDR3 bases are TGCAGTGCTAGATCTGGGCGGGGAACCTCCTACAATGAGCAGTTCTTC. Its translation is CSARSGRGTSYNEQFF. This sequence joins TRBV20-1 and TRBJ2-1; D is possibly TRBD2 (6 bases). V dropped 2 bases and J dropped 0 bases, with 14 bases sitting between them. Germline V lookup: CDR1 DFQATT, CDR2 SNEGSKA (reference sequence). CDR3 length equals 16 residues.

This clonotype was observed many times. The chain carries TRBV7-3 and TRBJ1-1; TRBD1 is a possible D gene (5 bases). CDR1 SGHTA and CDR2 FQGTGA come from the germline V gene. The V end was cut by 1 base, the J end by 3 bases, with 15 bases between. The CDR3 has 16 amino acids. The CDR3 nucleotides read TGTGCCAGCAGCTTAATCGGGGCAGGGCAAGACACTGAAGCTTTCTTT. Translation gives CASSLIGAGQDTEAFF. Drawing the rest from reference TRBV7-3 and TRBJ1-1, the complete variable domain is GAGVSQTPSNKVTEKGKYVELRCDPISGHTALYWYRQSLGQGPEFLIYFQGTGAADDSGLPNDRFFAVRPEGSVSTLKIQRTERGDSAVYLCASSLIGAGQDTEAFFGQGTRLTVV.

A word on this clonotype: A read error is likely, as this CDR3 ends without the conserved phenylalanine or tryptophan. The genes are TRBV5-5 and TRBJ2-2; D is unresolved. Germline V gene data show CDR1 as SGHKS and CDR2 as YYEKEE (reference sequence). V was pared by 5 bases and J by 5 bases, with 13 bases between. The CDR3 covers 14 residues. The CDR3 loop is CASSLLTRTGELFC. For the CDR3, the DNA is TGTGCCAGCAGTTTATTAACGAGAACCGGGGAGCTGTTTTGT.

This clonotype was seen ten or more times. CDR3 loop: CASSTQGSNEKLFF. The CDR3 region has the DNA TGTGCCAGCAGTACCCAGGGGAGTAATGAAAAACTGTTTTTT. This chain uses TRBV27 with TRBJ1-4; D is perhaps TRBD1 (6 bases). The CDR3 has 14 residues. V was trimmed by 5 bases and J by 4 bases, leaving 11 bases between them. Germline loops: CDR1 MNHEY, CDR2 SMNVEV (reference sequence).

This clonotype was detected many times. This rearrangement joins TRBV5-1 to TRBJ1-6; possibly TRBD1 for D (5 bases). Trimming pared 0 bases from V and 10 bases from J, leaving 14 bases between. Germline V gene sequence: CDR1 SGHRS, CDR2 YFSETQ. The CDR3 covers 15 residues. The CDR3 sequence is CASSLDLGRGSPLHF. The CDR3 DNA follows: TGCGCCAGCAGCTTGGATTTGGGACGCGGGTCACCCCTCCACTTT.

The table lists this clonotype with many counts. The J gene is TRBJ1-1, the V gene TRBV7-2, with D maybe TRBD1 (5 bases). This CDR3 is built from 15 residues. The germline V gene encodes CDR1 SGHTA and CDR2 FQGNSA. The V and J ends lost 3 bases and 6 bases respectively, with 17 bases between them. CDR3 protein: CASSLQSRVDPEAFF. Written as DNA, the CDR3 is TGTGCCAGCAGCTTGCAGAGCAGGGTGGATCCTGAAGCTTTCTTT.